A selection of T cell receptor beta chains follows, all from one sample in a study of vaccination effects on CD4 cells after COVID-19. These receptors' antigens are unknown. Here immunoSEQ multiplex PCR was the method, and the copy in TCRdb shows in-frame clones only, minus some. The table shows tens of thousands of clones, with 65% to 80% occurring only once. The sample in question was CD4+ T cells from PBMCs cultured with HIV peptides, obtained before COVID-19 vaccination. The source is a human donor who had a prior SARS-CoV-2 infection. The CDR3 runs from the conserved cysteine through the conserved F or W. A D gene is named only where the DNA matches it firmly. Size is stated for part of the rows, as once, few or many counts, or as a class when the clone is expanded.

d_call	clone_size	v_call	j_call	cdr3_nt	cdr3_aa
-	few	TRBV30	TRBJ1-1	TGTGCCTGGTCTTTCAACCGGGGTGCTTTCTTT	CAWSFNRGAFF
-	-	TRBV7-3	TRBJ2-3	TGTGCCAGCAGCCCTGGACACACCACAGATACGCAGTATTTT	CASSPGHTTDTQYF
TRBD2	-	TRBV10-1	TRBJ2-2	TGCGCCCCTGAGGGGCTAGCGGGGAGGAACACCGGGGAGCTGTTTTTT	CAPEGLAGRNTGELFF
TRBD1	-	TRBV6-2/TRBV6-3	TRBJ1-5	TGTGCCAGCAGCCGGACAGGGACCCATCAGCCCCAGCATTTT	CASSRTGTHQPQHF
-	-	TRBV5-1	TRBJ1-2	TGCGCCAGCAGCAACGACCCGGACGTAAACTATGGCTACACCTTC	CASSNDPDVNYGYTF
TRBD1	-	TRBV6-6	TRBJ2-3	TGTGCCAGCAGGACGAGGGGGCCCCCAGATACGCAGTATTTT	CASRTRGPPDTQYF
TRBD1	once	TRBV6-5	TRBJ1-1	TGTGCCAGCAGCTCGGGACAGACCACTGAAGCTTTCTTT	CASSSGQTTEAFF
-	-	TRBV20-1	TRBJ1-2	TGCAGTGCCGCAAGCCGCTATGGCTACACCTTC	CSAASRYGYTF
TRBD2	few	TRBV19	TRBJ2-2	TGTGCCAGTAGTAGAACTAGCGGGAGCGACACCGGGGAGCTGTTTTTT	CASSRTSGSDTGELFF
-	-	TRBV11-3	TRBJ2-5	TGTGCCAGCAGCCCGTCTCTAGGACAAGAGACCCAGTACTTC	CASSPSLGQETQYF
-	-	TRBV5-1	TRBJ1-5	TGCGCCAGCAGCTTGGGAGGGGGAGGCGGTCAGCCCCAGCATTTT	CASSLGGGGGQPQHF
TRBD2	-	TRBV5-4	TRBJ2-7	TGTGCCAGCAGCTTGTACGGGAGGGAAATCTACGAGCAGTACTTC	CASSLYGREIYEQYF
TRBD2	-	TRBV10-3	TRBJ2-3	TGTGCCATCAGTGATAGGACTAGCGGGGGCACAGATACGCAGTATTTT	CAISDRTSGGTDTQYF
-	-	TRBV18	TRBJ2-1	TGTGCCAGCTCACTCGACCGGGGTGAGCAGTTCTTC	CASSLDRGEQFF
TRBD2	few	TRBV5-1	TRBJ2-3	TGCGCCAGCAGCTTGACTAGCGACACAGATACGCAGTATTTT	CASSLTSDTDTQYF
-	-	TRBV12-5	TRBJ1-1	TGTGCTAGTGGTCCAGGACCTTGGACTGAAGCTTTCTTT	CASGPGPWTEAFF
TRBD2	-	TRBV5-4	TRBJ2-1	TGTGCCAGCAGCGTAGCGGGGGGCCCCAATGAGCAGTTCTTC	CASSVAGGPNEQFF
-	-	TRBV24-1	TRBJ2-5	TGTGCCACCAGTGATCCCCGGGGCGATGGGGAGACCCAGTACTTC	CATSDPRGDGETQYF
-	-	TRBV3-1/TRBV3-2	TRBJ2-7	TGTGCCAGCAGCCAAGACCACTCCTACGAGCAGTACTTC	CASSQDHSYEQYF
-	-	TRBV5-1	TRBJ2-1	TGCGCCAGCAGCGTCGGCGGACCCACGAATGAGCAGTTCTTC	CASSVGGPTNEQFF
TRBD2	-	TRBV2	TRBJ2-2	TGTGCCAGCAGTACACTGCTAGCGGGGACGAACACCGGGGAGCTGTTTTTT	CASSTLLAGTNTGELFF
-	once	TRBV5-8	TRBJ2-7	TGTGCCAGCAGCTTGAGGTCTGGGTACGAGCAGTACTTC	CASSLRSGYEQYF
-	few	TRBV2	TRBJ1-3	TGTGCCAGCAGTCGCCAGAGGGGAAACACCATATATTTT	CASSRQRGNTIYF
-	-	TRBV21-1	TRBJ2-2	TGTGCCAGCAGCAAAGCTGGGGAGGGCACCGGGGAGCTGTTTTTT	CASSKAGEGTGELFF
TRBD1	-	TRBV29-1	TRBJ1-3	TGCAGCGTTGCTGGGACAGGGGGTGGAAACACCATATATTTT	CSVAGTGGGNTIYF
-	-	TRBV2	TRBJ2-2	TGTGCCAGCACTCAAACCACCGGGGAGCTGTTTTTT	CASTQTTGELFF
-	-	TRBV20-1	TRBJ1-2	TGCAGTGCTAGTGACTATGGCTACACCTTC	CSASDYGYTF
TRBD2	-	TRBV6-1	TRBJ2-7	TGTGCCAGCAGTGAAGAACTAGCGGGAGAGGACTACGAGCAGTACTTC	CASSEELAGEDYEQYF
-	-	TRBV6-5	TRBJ2-7	TGTGCCAGCAGTTACCGGGGACTGACCTACGAGCAGTACTTC	CASSYRGLTYEQYF
TRBD1	-	TRBV7-2	TRBJ1-1	TGTGCCAGCAGCCAATCAGGGGGAGGAACTGAAGCTTTCTTT	CASSQSGGGTEAFF
TRBD1	few	TRBV9	TRBJ2-7	TGTGCCAGCAGCGGGACCGCAGGGGGCGGCGAGCAGTACTTC	CASSGTAGGGEQYF
-	-	TRBV11-3	TRBJ1-1	TGTGCCAGCAGCCAGAACTCTGAAGCTTTCTTT	CASSQNSEAFF
-	few	TRBV24-1	TRBJ2-1	TGTGCCACCAGTGAAGTCGACCGGCAGCATGAGCAGTTCTTC	CATSEVDRQHEQFF
TRBD2	-	TRBV9	TRBJ2-3	TGTGCCAGCAGCGTGCGGGAGGGCCGTAGCACAGATACGCAGTATTTT	CASSVREGRSTDTQYF
TRBD2	-	TRBV11-3	TRBJ2-1	TGTGCCAGCAGCTTAGAGGGTAGCGGGGGTTACAATGAGCAGTTCTTC	CASSLEGSGGYNEQFF
-	-	TRBV24-1	TRBJ2-5	TGTGCCACCAGTGATCCATCGAAAGCGGTCGGTGGCGGAGAGACCCAGTACTTC	CATSDPSKAVGGGETQYF
TRBD1	-	TRBV5-1	TRBJ1-1	TGCGCCAGCAGCTTTGACAGGGCACTAGGAAACACTGAAGCTTTCTTT	CASSFDRALGNTEAFF
TRBD2	few	TRBV6-4	TRBJ2-3	TGTGCCAGCAGTGCTAGCGGGAGTTCAGCAGATACGCAGTATTTT	CASSASGSSADTQYF
-	-	TRBV9	TRBJ2-1	TGTGCCAGCAGCGTAGCGGGCTCCTACAATGAGCAGTTCTTC	CASSVAGSYNEQFF
-	-	TRBV3-1/TRBV3-2	TRBJ1-2	TGTGCCAGCAGCCATTTGGTGGGGGATGGCTACACCTTC	CASSHLVGDGYTF
TRBD2	-	TRBV30	TRBJ2-1	TGTGCCTGGAGTGTAGGTAGCGGGCGTTACAATGAGCAGTTCTTC	CAWSVGSGRYNEQFF
-	-	TRBV9	TRBJ1-5	TGTGCCAGCAGCGTTTTGTTTGGCTGGCCCAGGGCGTATAGCAATCAGCCCCAGCATTTT	CASSVLFGWPRAYSNQPQHF
TRBD2	few	TRBV5-1	TRBJ2-5	TGCGCCAGCAGCTTGGGACTAGCGGGAGTTGAGACCCAGTACTTC	CASSLGLAGVETQYF
-	-	TRBV6-5	TRBJ1-6	TGTGCCAGCAGAACCCCAGGTTATAATTCACCCCTCCACTTT	CASRTPGYNSPLHF
TRBD2	-	TRBV7-3	TRBJ2-5	TGTGCCAGCAGCCCCGAAGCGGGAGAGGAAGAGACCCAGTACTTC	CASSPEAGEEETQYF
-	-	TRBV6-6	TRBJ2-7	TGTGCCAGCAGTTACTCCGCAGGGACCTACGAGCAGTACTTC	CASSYSAGTYEQYF